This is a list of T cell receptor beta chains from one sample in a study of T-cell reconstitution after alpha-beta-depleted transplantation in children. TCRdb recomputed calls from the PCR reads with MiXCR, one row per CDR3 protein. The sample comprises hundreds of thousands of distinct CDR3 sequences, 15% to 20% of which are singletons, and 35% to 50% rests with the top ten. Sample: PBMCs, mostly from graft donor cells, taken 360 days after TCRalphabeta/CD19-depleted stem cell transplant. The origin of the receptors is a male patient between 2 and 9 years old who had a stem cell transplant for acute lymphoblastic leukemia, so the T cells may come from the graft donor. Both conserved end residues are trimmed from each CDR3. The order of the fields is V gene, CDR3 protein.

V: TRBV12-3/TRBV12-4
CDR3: ASRDLAGGRNEQF

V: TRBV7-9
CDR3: ASSLRVGGTDTQY

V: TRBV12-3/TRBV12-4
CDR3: ASGGQGLYNEQF

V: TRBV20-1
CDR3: SARGGPRSSYNEQF

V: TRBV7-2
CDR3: ASCLGWGNEQF

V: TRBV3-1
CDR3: ASTAIPAKNIQY

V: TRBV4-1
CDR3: ASSQDPGHAF

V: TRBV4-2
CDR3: ASSRGPGAEELF

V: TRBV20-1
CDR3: SASRLSDPYEQY

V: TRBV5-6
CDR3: ASSKKRDQETQY

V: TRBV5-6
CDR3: ASSFLRTLNYGYT

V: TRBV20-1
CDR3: CARDGGQVAYQPQH

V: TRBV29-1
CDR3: SVEGTGRGDTQY

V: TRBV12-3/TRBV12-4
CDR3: ASSFVLRVFSGEETQY

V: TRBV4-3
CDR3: ASSPTGDQPQH

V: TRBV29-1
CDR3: SVGVGTGGYYEQY

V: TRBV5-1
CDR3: ASSPPDRGRYEQY

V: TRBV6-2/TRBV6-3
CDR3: ASSYIGGREQY

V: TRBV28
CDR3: ASSLPPGLAVPYEQY

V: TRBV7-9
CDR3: ASSLGQGLDTQY

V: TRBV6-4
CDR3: ASSDREKVTALTTPNEKLF

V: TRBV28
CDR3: ASTWGSGYQELEQY

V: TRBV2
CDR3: ASSVSGNYGYT

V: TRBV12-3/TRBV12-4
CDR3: ASSFERVYNEQF

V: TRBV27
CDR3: ASSLPGATDTQY

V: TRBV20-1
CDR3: SARRDRGLGNTGELF

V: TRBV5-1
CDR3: ASSLIQGVPNTEAF

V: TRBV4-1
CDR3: ASSQDGLAGSSYNEQF

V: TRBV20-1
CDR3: SARLSQETQY

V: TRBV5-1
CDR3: ASSSRSGSVVETQY

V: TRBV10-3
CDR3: AISGTSGLGEQF

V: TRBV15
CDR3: ATSRDPLSYEQY

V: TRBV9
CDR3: ASSVEAGPSGNTIY

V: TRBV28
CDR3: ASSFSGGLVRGYT

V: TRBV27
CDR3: ASSLLWGETQY

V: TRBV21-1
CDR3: ASSKDQGRTNEQF

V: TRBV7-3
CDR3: ASSRVRHRDSGANVLT

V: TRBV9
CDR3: ASSLSHPSEQF

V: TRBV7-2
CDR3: ASSPSGRVHEQF

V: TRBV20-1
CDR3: SATPGLSQETQY

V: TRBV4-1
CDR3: ASSQVVAASTDTQY